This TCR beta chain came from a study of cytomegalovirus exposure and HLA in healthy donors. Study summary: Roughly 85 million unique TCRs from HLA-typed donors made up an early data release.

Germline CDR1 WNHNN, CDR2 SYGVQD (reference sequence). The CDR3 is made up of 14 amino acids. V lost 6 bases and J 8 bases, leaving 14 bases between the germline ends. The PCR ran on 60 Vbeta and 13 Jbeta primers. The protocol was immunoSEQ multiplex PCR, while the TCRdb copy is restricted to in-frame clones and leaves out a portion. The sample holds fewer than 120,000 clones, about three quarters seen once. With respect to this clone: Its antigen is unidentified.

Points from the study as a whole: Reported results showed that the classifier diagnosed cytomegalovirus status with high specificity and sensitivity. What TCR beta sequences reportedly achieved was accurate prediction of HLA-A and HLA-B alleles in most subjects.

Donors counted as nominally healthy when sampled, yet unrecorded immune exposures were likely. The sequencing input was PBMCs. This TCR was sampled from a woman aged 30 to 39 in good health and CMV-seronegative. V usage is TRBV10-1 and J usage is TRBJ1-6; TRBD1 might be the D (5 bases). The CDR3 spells CASRGATRDSPLHF. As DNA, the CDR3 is TGCGCCAGCAGAGGGGCCACCAGGGATTCACCCCTCCACTTT.